This is a list of T cell receptor beta chains from one sample in a study of fetal regulatory T cell absence and autoimmunity. This table comes from immunoSEQ multiplex PCR, and its TCRdb copy is limited to in-frame clones, with some not included. The sample lists about 95,000 clones; roughly 70% were seen once. The sequenced sample consisted of pancreas tissue. These receptors all come from a male donor with IPEX syndrome. Both conserved end residues are part of each CDR3. Fields, in order: J gene, clone size, V gene, D gene, CDR3 DNA, CDR3 protein. D genes are given only for firm matches. The size of a clone is reported for some rows only, either as once, few or many, or as a class for expanded clones.

j_call: TRBJ2-1
clone_size: NA
v_call: TRBV2
d_call: TRBD1
cdr3_nt: TGTGCCAGCAAGTGGGACAGCCACAATGAGCAGTTCTTC
cdr3_aa: CASKWDSHNEQFF

j_call: TRBJ2-7
clone_size: NA
v_call: TRBV7-8
d_call: NA
cdr3_nt: TGTGCCAGCAGCTTACGACAGTTCTACGAGCAGTACTTC
cdr3_aa: CASSLRQFYEQYF

j_call: TRBJ2-5
clone_size: NA
v_call: TRBV29-1
d_call: NA
cdr3_nt: TGCAGCGTTGAGAGGGGGGGGCGACTCCAAGAGACCCAGTACTTC
cdr3_aa: CSVERGGRLQETQYF

j_call: TRBJ2-7
clone_size: few
v_call: TRBV18
d_call: NA
cdr3_nt: TGTGCCAGCTCACCACGACAGCCCCGGTGGGAGCAGTACTTC
cdr3_aa: CASSPRQPRWEQYF

j_call: TRBJ1-3
clone_size: NA
v_call: TRBV11-3
d_call: NA
cdr3_nt: TGTGCCAGCAGCCCGCCGGGACGCTCTGGAAACACCATATATTTT
cdr3_aa: CASSPPGRSGNTIYF

j_call: TRBJ1-4
clone_size: NA
v_call: TRBV2
d_call: TRBD1
cdr3_nt: TGTGCCAGCAGCGCAGGGGGCAATGGTAATGAAAAACTGTTTTTT
cdr3_aa: CASSAGGNGNEKLFF

j_call: TRBJ2-7
clone_size: NA
v_call: TRBV30
d_call: NA
cdr3_nt: TGTGCCTGGAGATCTAGCGCGGTTAATCCCTCCTACGAGCAGTACTTC
cdr3_aa: CAWRSSAVNPSYEQYF

j_call: TRBJ2-7
clone_size: NA
v_call: TRBV4-1
d_call: NA
cdr3_nt: TGCGCCAGCAGCCAAGTCGTTAACTACGAGCAGTACTTC
cdr3_aa: CASSQVVNYEQYF

j_call: TRBJ1-5
clone_size: NA
v_call: TRBV4-1
d_call: NA
cdr3_nt: TGCGCCAGCAGCCAAGGGCAGGGGCATCAGCCCCAGCATTTT
cdr3_aa: CASSQGQGHQPQHF

j_call: TRBJ2-3
clone_size: NA
v_call: TRBV30
d_call: NA
cdr3_nt: TGTGGAGGCCTGGGGGGCACAGGCACACGGACAGATACGCAGTATTTT
cdr3_aa: CGGLGGTGTRTDTQYF

j_call: TRBJ2-7
clone_size: NA
v_call: TRBV4-1
d_call: TRBD1
cdr3_nt: TGCGCCAGCAGCCGGGACAGGGATTACGAGCAGTACTTC
cdr3_aa: CASSRDRDYEQYF

j_call: TRBJ1-2
clone_size: NA
v_call: TRBV7-9
d_call: NA
cdr3_nt: TGTGCCAGCAGCTCACCCCCAGGCAGGGAGGATAACTATGGCTACACCTTC
cdr3_aa: CASSSPPGREDNYGYTF

j_call: TRBJ1-6
clone_size: NA
v_call: TRBV5-1
d_call: TRBD1
cdr3_nt: TGCGCCAGCAGCCTAGTTTTACAGGGGGATAATTCACCCCTCCACTTT
cdr3_aa: CASSLVLQGDNSPLHF

j_call: TRBJ1-2
clone_size: NA
v_call: TRBV5-4
d_call: NA
cdr3_nt: TGTGCCAGCAGCTTGGTGGCAGCGGAGTCCTATGGCTACACCTTC
cdr3_aa: CASSLVAAESYGYTF

j_call: TRBJ2-7
clone_size: NA
v_call: TRBV30
d_call: TRBD1
cdr3_nt: TGTGCCTGGAGCGGACAGGGAAACTACGAGCAGTACTTC
cdr3_aa: CAWSGQGNYEQYF

j_call: TRBJ2-2
clone_size: NA
v_call: TRBV6-5
d_call: NA
cdr3_nt: TGTGCCAGCAGTCCCGCGAACACCGGGGAGCTGTTTTTT
cdr3_aa: CASSPANTGELFF

j_call: TRBJ1-6
clone_size: few
v_call: TRBV5-1
d_call: TRBD1
cdr3_nt: TGCGCCAGCAGCTGGACAGGGAATTCACCCCTCCACTTT
cdr3_aa: CASSWTGNSPLHF

j_call: TRBJ1-2
clone_size: NA
v_call: TRBV27
d_call: NA
cdr3_nt: TGTGCCAGCAGCCGCGGACAGTTCTATGGCTACACCTTC
cdr3_aa: CASSRGQFYGYTF

j_call: TRBJ1-1
clone_size: few
v_call: TRBV27
d_call: TRBD1
cdr3_nt: TGTGCCAGCAGTGGACAGGGGAACACTGAAGCTTTCTTT
cdr3_aa: CASSGQGNTEAFF

j_call: TRBJ2-7
clone_size: NA
v_call: TRBV9
d_call: NA
cdr3_nt: TGTGCCAGCAGCGTAGGGCCGGGCCAATCCTACGAGCAGTACTTC
cdr3_aa: CASSVGPGQSYEQYF

j_call: TRBJ2-4
clone_size: NA
v_call: TRBV7-2
d_call: NA
cdr3_nt: TGTGCCAGCAGCCTGGAGTGGGGCAAAAACATTCAGTACTTC
cdr3_aa: CASSLEWGKNIQYF

j_call: TRBJ2-1
clone_size: NA
v_call: TRBV5-1
d_call: NA
cdr3_nt: TGCGCCAGCAGCCAGAGGAATTCCTACAATGAGCAGTTCTTC
cdr3_aa: CASSQRNSYNEQFF